These 5 T cell receptor beta chains were all obtained from the same sample, sequenced in a study of T cells in tuberculosis. Stated time point: new active TB diagnosis, blood taken before or within 7 days of starting treatment. The table came from immunoSEQ multiplex PCR; TCRdb's copy has only in-frame clones and leaves some out. Of tens of thousands of clones in the sample, nearly 90% were seen once. The sample here was PBMCs, taken at tuberculosis diagnosis. The receptors here all came from an adult with tuberculosis.

The V gene is TRBV7-9, the J gene TRBJ2-2; D is perhaps TRBD1 (6 bases). V lost 6 bases and J lost 5, with 10 bases in between. This CDR3 is built from 13 residues. Germline lookup yields CDR1 SEHNR and CDR2 FQNEAQ (reference sequence). The CDR3 here is CASSQQGTGELFF. CDR3 bases: TGTGCCAGCAGTCAACAGGGAACCGGGGAGCTGTTTTTT.

The chain couples TRBV5-6 to TRBJ2-3, with D hard to call. Germline V gene sequence: CDR1 SGHDT, CDR2 YYEEEE. V lost 2 bases and J lost 6, with 10 bases in between. This CDR3 region has 13 residues. CDR3 coding DNA: TGTGCCAGCAGCTTATCAGTGTTTGATACGCAGTATTTT. Encoded protein: CASSLSVFDTQYF.

This chain connects TRBV5-4 to TRBJ1-2, with 8 bases identical to TRBD1. The germline CDR1 and CDR2 sequences are SGHNT and YYREEE (reference sequence). CDR3 size: 15 residues. V dropped 4 bases and J dropped 2; count of bases not matched to a gene: 7. The DNA for the CDR3 is TGTGCCAGCAGCCCGACAGGGGTGGAGAACTATGGCTACACCTTC. It encodes CASSPTGVENYGYTF.

The genes are TRBV6-1 and TRBJ1-1; unclear D gene. Trimming pared 0 bases from V and 5 bases from J, leaving 19 bases between. This CDR3 is built from 17 residues. Germline V gene sequence: CDR1 MNHNS, CDR2 SASEGT. The CDR3 is CASSEAHWEKEWTEAFF. CDR3 nucleotide sequence: TGTGCCAGCAGTGAAGCGCATTGGGAGAAGGAGTGGACTGAAGCTTTCTTT.

V is TRBV7-8 and J is TRBJ1-5; 10 nucleotides match TRBD1. Germline trimming cut 4 bases from V and 2 bases from J; bases unmatched to any gene: 2. CDR1 is SGHVS and CDR2 is FQNEAQ in the germline V gene. The CDR3 has 15 residues. CDR3 in amino acids: CASSSGQGRNQPQHF. The DNA of the CDR3 is TGTGCCAGCAGCTCGGGACAGGGGCGCAATCAGCCCCAGCATTTT.